The 3 T cell receptor beta chains in this list originate from one sample, sequenced in a study of PD-L1 blockade in urothelial cancer. TCRdb keeps only in-frame clones here, not all; method: immunoSEQ multiplex PCR. The sample carries around 68,000 clones, about 81% recorded once. Time point reported: pretreatment peripheral blood. The sample here was PBMCs, taken around atezolizumab (anti-PD-L1) treatment. The source is a man in his 70s with urothelial cancer.

The chain recombines TRBV5-1 with TRBJ2-1, with TRBD2 matching 14 bases. This CDR3 has 15 residues. Trimming removed 5 bases from V and 8 bases from J; junction bases left unmatched: 6. Per germline, CDR1 SGHRS and CDR2 YFSETQ. The CDR3 nucleotides read TGCGCCAGCAGACCTGGGACTAGCGGGAGCGATGAGCAGTTCTTC. It is translated as CASRPGTSGSDEQFF.

This clone was observed once. The J gene is TRBJ1-4, the V gene TRBV7-9; 7 bases are shared with TRBD1. Germline V gene sequence: CDR1 SEHNR, CDR2 FQNEAQ (reference sequence). Germline trimming cut 4 bases from V and 4 bases from J; bases unmatched to any gene: 3. This CDR3 is 14 amino acids long. The CDR3 loop reads CASSWGQHNEKLFF. DNA of the CDR3: TGTGCCAGCAGCTGGGGACAGCATAATGAAAAACTGTTTTTT.

The chain links TRBV19 to TRBJ2-2; D not certain. The ends were cut back, 4 bases at V and 1 base at J, with 13 bases in the middle. This CDR3 has 16 amino acids. Per germline, CDR1 LNHDA and CDR2 SQIVND (reference sequence). The CDR3 protein is CASSKVTELNTGELFF. CDR3 sequence (DNA): TGTGCCAGTAGTAAGGTTACAGAGTTGAACACCGGGGAGCTGTTTTTT.